A single sample gave rise to the 5 T cell receptor beta chains below, sequenced in a study of Graves' ophthalmopathy and Graves' hyperthyroidism. The study amplified TCR beta CDR3 regions using RNA transcripts. The authors performed first-round RT-PCR with HTBI primers and then a second-round multiplex PCR. TCRdb re-derived calls from the multiplex PCR reads in MiXCR, one entry per CDR3 protein. Of about 400,000 distinct CDR3 sequences listed, 15% to 20% were seen once; the top ten hold roughly 1.6%. Sequencing was carried out using peripheral blood. These TCRs come from a woman between 18 and 30 years old with Graves' ophthalmopathy.

The gene calls are TRBV5-1 and TRBJ1-1; possibly TRBD1 for D (6 bases). V was shortened by 6 bases and J by 1 base, with 16 bases between the two germline ends. In germline, CDR1 is SGHRS, CDR2 YFSETQ. This CDR3 region has 15 residues. CDR3 nucleotides: TGCGCCAGCAATGCAGGGGTTGGACGGAACACTGAAGCTTTCTTT. The encoded protein is CASNAGVGRNTEAFF.

This clonotype was seen ten or more times. J is TRBJ1-5 and V is TRBV24-1, with 7 nucleotides matching TRBD1. The germline V gene encodes CDR1 KGHDR and CDR2 SFDVKD. Germline trimming cut 4 bases from V and 6 bases from J; bases unmatched to any gene: 8. The CDR3 is made up of 15 amino acids. CDR3 in amino acids: CATSDPGGAGQPQHF. The CDR3 DNA reads as TGTGCCACCAGTGACCCAGGGGGGGCGGGTCAGCCCCAGCATTTT.

This clonotype appeared many times. The chain recombines TRBV28 with TRBJ1-5; no clear D gene. Looked up from germline, CDR1 is MDHEN and CDR2 is SYDVKM. The CDR3 extends over 12 amino acids. The germline V and J ends were trimmed by 9 bases and 6 bases, with 12 bases remaining between them. Here the CDR3 reads CASCELGQPQHF. The CDR3 nucleotides are TGTGCCAGTTGCGAATTAGGTCAGCCCCAGCATTTT.

This clonotype has at least ten counts. The chain joins TRBV28 to TRBJ1-1, with 7 nucleotides matching TRBD1. There are 15 residues in the CDR3. The J segment lost 7 bases and the V segment lost 4 bases, leaving 12 bases of the junction unmatched. Germline CDR1 and CDR2: MDHEN and SYDVKM. The CDR3 DNA sequence: TGTGCCAGCAGTTGGGGGTCAGGGGGGACCAATGAAGCTTTCTTT. Encoded protein: CASSWGSGGTNEAFF.

This clonotype occurred many times. The chain has TRBV4-1 and TRBJ1-3; 9 bases align to TRBD1. The germline V gene encodes CDR1 MGHRA and CDR2 YSYEKL. The CDR3 runs to 18 residues. Trimming removed 1 base from V and 0 bases from J; junction bases left unmatched: 7. CDR3 nucleotides: TGCGCCAGCAGCCAAGTAGGGACAGGGACCCTCTCTGGAAACACCATATATTTT. Amino acids: CASSQVGTGTLSGNTIYF.